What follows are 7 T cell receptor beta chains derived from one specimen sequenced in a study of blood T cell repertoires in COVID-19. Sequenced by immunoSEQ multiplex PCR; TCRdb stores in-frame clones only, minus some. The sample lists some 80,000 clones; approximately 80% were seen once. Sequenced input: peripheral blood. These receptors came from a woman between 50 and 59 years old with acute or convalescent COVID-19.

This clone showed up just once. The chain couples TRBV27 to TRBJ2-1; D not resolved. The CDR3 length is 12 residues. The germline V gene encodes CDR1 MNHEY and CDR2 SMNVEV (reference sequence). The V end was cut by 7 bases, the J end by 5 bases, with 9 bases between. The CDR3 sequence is CASIRSDNEQFF. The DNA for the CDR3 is TGTGCCAGCATACGCTCGGACAATGAGCAGTTCTTC.

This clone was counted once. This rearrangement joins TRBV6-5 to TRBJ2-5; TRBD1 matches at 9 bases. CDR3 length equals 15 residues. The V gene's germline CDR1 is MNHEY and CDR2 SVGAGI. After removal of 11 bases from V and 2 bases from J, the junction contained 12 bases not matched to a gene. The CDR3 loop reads CASVPDRGGQETQYF. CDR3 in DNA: TGTGCCTCCGTCCCGGACAGGGGAGGTCAAGAGACCCAGTACTTC.

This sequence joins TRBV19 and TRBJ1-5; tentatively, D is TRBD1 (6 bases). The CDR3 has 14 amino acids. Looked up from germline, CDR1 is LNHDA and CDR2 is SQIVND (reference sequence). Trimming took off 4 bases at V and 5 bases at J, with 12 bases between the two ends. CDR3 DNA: TGTGCCAGTAGTAATGGACAGTTTTATCAGCCCCAGCATTTT. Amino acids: CASSNGQFYQPQHF.

The CDR3 DNA sequence: TGTGCCAGCATGACTAGCGGGAGGAGCACAGATACGCAGTATTTT. The encoded protein is CASMTSGRSTDTQYF. The chain combines TRBV28 with TRBJ2-3; TRBD2 matches 13 bases. The germline CDR1 and CDR2 sequences are MDHEN and SYDVKM. The CDR3 sequence is 15 residues long. V lost 7 bases, J lost 0 bases, and 1 base stayed unmatched.

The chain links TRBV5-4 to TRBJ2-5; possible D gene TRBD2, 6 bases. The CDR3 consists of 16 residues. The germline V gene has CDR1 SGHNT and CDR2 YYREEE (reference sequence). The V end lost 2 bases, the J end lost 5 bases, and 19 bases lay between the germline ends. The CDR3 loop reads CASSFSAGGGRETQYF. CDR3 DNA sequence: TGTGCCAGCAGCTTCTCGGCTGGCGGAGGGCGGGAGACCCAGTACTTC.

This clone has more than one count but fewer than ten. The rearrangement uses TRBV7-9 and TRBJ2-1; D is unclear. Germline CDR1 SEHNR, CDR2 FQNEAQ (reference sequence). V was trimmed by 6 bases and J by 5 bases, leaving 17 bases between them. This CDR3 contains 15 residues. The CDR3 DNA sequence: TGTGCCAGCAGGTCCCGGGTGGCGCTGGACAATGAGCAGTTCTTC. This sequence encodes CASRSRVALDNEQFF.

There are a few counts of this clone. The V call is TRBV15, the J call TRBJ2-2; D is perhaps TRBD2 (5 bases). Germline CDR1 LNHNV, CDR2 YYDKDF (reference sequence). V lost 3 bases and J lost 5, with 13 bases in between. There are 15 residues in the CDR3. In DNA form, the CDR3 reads TGTGCCACCAGCAGCGAGGGTTTGAGGACCGGGGAGCTGTTTTTT. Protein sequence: CATSSEGLRTGELFF.